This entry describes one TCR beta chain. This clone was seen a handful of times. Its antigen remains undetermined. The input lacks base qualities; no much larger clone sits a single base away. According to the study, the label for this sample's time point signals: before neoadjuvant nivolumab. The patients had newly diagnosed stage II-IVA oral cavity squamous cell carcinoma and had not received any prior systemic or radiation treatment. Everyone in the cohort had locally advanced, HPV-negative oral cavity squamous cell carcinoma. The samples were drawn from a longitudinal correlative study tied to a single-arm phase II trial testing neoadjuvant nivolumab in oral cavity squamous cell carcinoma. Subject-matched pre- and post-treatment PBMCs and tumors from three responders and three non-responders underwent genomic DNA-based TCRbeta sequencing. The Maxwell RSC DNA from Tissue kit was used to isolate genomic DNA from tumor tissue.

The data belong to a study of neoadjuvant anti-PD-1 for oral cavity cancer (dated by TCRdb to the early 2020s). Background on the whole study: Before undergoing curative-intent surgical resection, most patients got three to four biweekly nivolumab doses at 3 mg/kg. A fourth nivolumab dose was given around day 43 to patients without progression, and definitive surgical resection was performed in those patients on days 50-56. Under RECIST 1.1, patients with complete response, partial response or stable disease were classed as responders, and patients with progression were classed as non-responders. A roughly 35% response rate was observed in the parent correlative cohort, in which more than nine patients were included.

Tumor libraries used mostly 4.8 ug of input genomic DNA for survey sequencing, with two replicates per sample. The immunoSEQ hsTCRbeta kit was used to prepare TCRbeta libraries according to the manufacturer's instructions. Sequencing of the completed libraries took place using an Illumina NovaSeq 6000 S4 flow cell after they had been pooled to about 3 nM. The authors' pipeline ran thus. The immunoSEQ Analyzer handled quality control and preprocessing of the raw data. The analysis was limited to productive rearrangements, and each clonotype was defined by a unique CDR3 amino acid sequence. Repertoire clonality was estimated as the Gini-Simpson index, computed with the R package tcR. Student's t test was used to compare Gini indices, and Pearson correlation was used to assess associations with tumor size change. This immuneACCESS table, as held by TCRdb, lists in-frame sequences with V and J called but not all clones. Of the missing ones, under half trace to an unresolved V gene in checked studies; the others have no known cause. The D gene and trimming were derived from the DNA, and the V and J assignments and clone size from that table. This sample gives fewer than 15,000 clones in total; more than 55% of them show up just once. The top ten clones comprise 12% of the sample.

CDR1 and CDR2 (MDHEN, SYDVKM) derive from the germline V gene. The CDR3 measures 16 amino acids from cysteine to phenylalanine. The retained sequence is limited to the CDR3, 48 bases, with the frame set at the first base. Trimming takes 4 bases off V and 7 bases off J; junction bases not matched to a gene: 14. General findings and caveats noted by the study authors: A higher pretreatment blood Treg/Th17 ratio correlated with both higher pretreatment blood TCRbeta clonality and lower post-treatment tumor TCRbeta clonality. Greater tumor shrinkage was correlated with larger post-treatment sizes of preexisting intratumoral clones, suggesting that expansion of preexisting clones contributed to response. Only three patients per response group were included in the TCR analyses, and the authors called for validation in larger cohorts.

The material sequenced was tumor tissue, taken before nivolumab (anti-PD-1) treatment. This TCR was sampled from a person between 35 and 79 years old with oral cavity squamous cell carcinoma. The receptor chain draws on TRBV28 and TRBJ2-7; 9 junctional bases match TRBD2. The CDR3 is CASSSTGLARRWEQYF. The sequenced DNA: TGTGCCAGCAGTTCCACCGGACTAGCGAGGAGGTGGGAGCAGTACTTC.